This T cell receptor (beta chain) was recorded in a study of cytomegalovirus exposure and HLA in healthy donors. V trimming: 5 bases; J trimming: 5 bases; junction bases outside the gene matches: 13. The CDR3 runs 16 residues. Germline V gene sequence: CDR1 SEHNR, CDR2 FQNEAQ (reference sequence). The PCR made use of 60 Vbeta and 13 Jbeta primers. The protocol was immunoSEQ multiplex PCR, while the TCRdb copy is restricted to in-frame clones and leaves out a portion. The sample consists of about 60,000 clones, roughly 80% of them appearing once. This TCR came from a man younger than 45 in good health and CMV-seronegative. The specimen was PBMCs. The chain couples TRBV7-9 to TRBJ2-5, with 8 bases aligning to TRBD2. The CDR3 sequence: CASSRGGQRVRETQYF. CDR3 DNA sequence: TGTGCCAGCAGCCGCGGGGGGCAAAGGGTTCGGGAGACCCAGTACTTC.